The 30 T cell receptor beta chains given below trace back to one sample, sequenced in a study of blood T cell repertoires in COVID-19 (dated by TCRdb to the early 2020s). The library was generated by the immunoSEQ multiplex PCR assay. The table was pulled from immuneACCESS by TCRdb, which kept in-frame rearrangements only. Such tables lose some clones; where checked, under half of the loss comes from unresolved V genes, and the rest has no known cause. In all, the sample holds about 250,000 clones, and around 88% of those were seen once. The top ten hold about 1.3% of the sample. Sequenced material: peripheral blood. These TCRs come from an elderly man with acute or convalescent COVID-19.

V is TRBV27 and J is TRBJ2-3; possible D gene TRBD1, 6 bases. The V gene's germline CDR1 is MNHEY and CDR2 SMNVEV (reference sequence). Between the trimmed V and J ends, which lost 0 bases and 5 bases, there was a span of 15 bases. This CDR3 is 16 amino acids long. The DNA of the CDR3 is TGTGCCAGCAGTTTATCGGCGGCAGGACAGCTAGATACGCAGTATTTT. It codes for CASSLSAAGQLDTQYF.

The J gene is TRBJ2-6, the V gene TRBV5-1, with 8 positions matching TRBD1. Trimming removed 4 bases from V and 0 bases from J; junction bases left unmatched: 6. CDR1 is SGHRS, CDR2 YFSETQ, per germline. The CDR3 contains 17 residues. The CDR3 coding sequence is TGCGCCAGCAGCACTCCCGGGACAGGCTCTGGGGCCAACGTCCTGACTTTC. It specifies CASSTPGTGSGANVLTF.

The V call is TRBV27, the J call TRBJ1-1; 11 bases are shared with TRBD1. The CDR3 covers 15 residues. The ends lost 3 bases at V and 8 bases at J; junction bases unmatched: 8. Germline loops: CDR1 MNHEY, CDR2 SMNVEV (reference sequence). The CDR3 DNA follows: TGTGCCAGCAGTTTTATAAGGACAGGGGGCCTGGAAGCTTTCTTT. This gives the protein CASSFIRTGGLEAFF.

The V gene is TRBV4-2, the J gene TRBJ1-6, with 8 bases identical to TRBD1. V was pared by 4 bases and J by 7 bases, with 9 bases of the junction left unmatched. Germline loops: CDR1 LGHNA, CDR2 YNFKEQ. The CDR3 sequence is 16 residues long. CDR3 loop: CASSLKRTGQNSPLHF. CDR3 nucleotide sequence: TGTGCCAGCAGCCTTAAGAGGACAGGGCAGAATTCACCCCTCCACTTT.

The gene calls are TRBV7-3 and TRBJ1-2, with no clear D. In germline, CDR1 is SGHTA, CDR2 FQGTGA. Trimming stripped 5 bases from V and 4 bases from J, with 14 bases between. This CDR3 spans 14 amino acids. CDR3 sequence reads: CASSPGGSFYGYTF. The CDR3 DNA follows: TGTGCCAGCAGCCCCGGAGGGTCTTTCTATGGCTACACCTTC. The whole variable domain, filled in from reference TRBV7-3 and TRBJ1-2, reads GAGVSQTPSNKVTEKGKYVELRCDPISGHTALYWYRQSLGQGPEFLIYFQGTGAADDSGLPNDRFFAVRPEGSVSTLKIQRTERGDSAVYLCASSPGGSFYGYTFGSGTRLTVV.

The V gene is TRBV28, the J gene TRBJ1-5; D not certain. Trimming took off 3 bases at V and 0 bases at J, with 6 bases between the two ends. From germline, CDR1 is MDHEN and CDR2 SYDVKM. The CDR3 is 14 amino acids. For the CDR3, the DNA is TGTGCCAGCAGTTTTGACAATAGCAATCAGCCCCAGCATTTT. This sequence encodes CASSFDNSNQPQHF.

This clone was counted a single time. The chain employs TRBV28 and TRBJ1-3; TRBD1 aligns across 10 bases. The CDR3 is 15 amino acids. In germline, CDR1 is MDHEN, CDR2 SYDVKM. V lost 6 bases to trimming and J lost 4 bases; unmatched junction nucleotides: 6. CDR3 coding DNA: TGTGCCAGCAGCCGGGACAGGGGAGGAGGAAACACCATATATTTT. It specifies CASSRDRGGGNTIYF.

The chain is built from TRBV11-1 and TRBJ1-1, with D tentatively TRBD1 (6 bases). Trimming pared 5 bases from V and 4 bases from J, leaving 14 bases between. Germline CDR1 and CDR2: SGHAT and FQDESV (reference sequence). This CDR3 is 14 amino acids long. This chain's CDR3 is CASSPWTDRTEAFF. DNA for the CDR3: TGTGCCAGCAGCCCATGGACAGACCGCACTGAAGCTTTCTTT.

The chain has TRBV5-1 and TRBJ1-3, with TRBD1 as a possible D gene (5 bases). Germline CDR1 and CDR2: SGHRS and YFSETQ. The CDR3 loop spans 14 amino acids. Trimming stripped 0 bases from V and 9 bases from J, with 13 bases between. CDR3 in DNA: TGCGCCAGCAGCTTGGAAGGCAGGGTGGCCACCATATATTTT. Translation gives CASSLEGRVATIYF.

The chain links TRBV6-4 to TRBJ1-4; TRBD1 matches 10 bases. Losses at the gene ends were 2 bases for V and 3 bases for J; bases not matched to a gene: 9. From germline, CDR1 is MRHNA and CDR2 SNTAGT. The CDR3 has 18 amino acids. CDR3 DNA: TGTGCCAGCAGTGACCCGAGGGGACAGGGGCTATCTAATGAAAAACTGTTTTTT. This translates into CASSDPRGQGLSNEKLFF.

The chain recombines TRBV20-1 with TRBJ1-1; no definite D call. The V end lost 5 bases, the J end lost 6 bases, and 7 bases lay between the germline ends. Germline V gives CDR1 DFQATT, CDR2 SNEGSKA (reference sequence). The CDR3 contains 10 residues. The CDR3 here is CSASGAEAFF. As DNA, the CDR3 is TGCAGTGCTTCGGGTGCTGAAGCTTTCTTT.

The V and J genes are TRBV29-1 and TRBJ1-4, with D perhaps TRBD1 (5 bases). Trimming pared 3 bases from V and 7 bases from J, leaving 12 bases between. CDR1 and CDR2 from the germline V gene are SQVTM and ANQGSEA. The CDR3 runs to 13 residues. The CDR3 region is CSVEGGAGEKLFF. CDR3 DNA: TGCAGCGTTGAGGGAGGGGCGGGTGAAAAACTGTTTTTT. The complete variable domain, with remaining parts taken from reference TRBV29-1 and TRBJ1-4, reads SAVISQKPSRDICQRGTSLTIQCQVDSQVTMMFWYRQQPGQSLTLIATANQGSEATYESGFVIDKFPISRPNLTFSTLTVSNMSPEDSSIYLCSVEGGAGEKLFFGSGTQLSVL.

This chain links TRBV5-6 with TRBJ1-2; no firm D call. The CDR3 spans 15 residues. Germline CDR1 and CDR2: SGHDT and YYEEEE. Trimming took off 2 bases at V and 3 bases at J, with 14 bases between the two ends. The CDR3 region has the DNA TGTGCCAGCAGCTTTGATGATGGGCGCGACTATGGCTACACCTTC. It encodes CASSFDDGRDYGYTF.

The genes are TRBV6-5 and TRBJ1-2; D not certain. V was clipped by 7 bases and J by 4 bases, with 16 bases between them. The CDR3 is made up of 14 amino acids. Looked up from germline, CDR1 is MNHEY and CDR2 is SVGAGI. CDR3 loop: CASTNFGRSYGYTF. CDR3 sequence (DNA): TGTGCCAGCACCAACTTCGGCAGGTCCTATGGCTACACCTTC.

The V gene is TRBV7-2, the J gene TRBJ1-2; TRBD1 matches 8 bases. The CDR3 has 17 amino acids. The ends lost 0 bases at V and 8 bases at J; junction bases unmatched: 14. Germline loops: CDR1 SGHTA, CDR2 FQGNSA. As DNA, the CDR3 is TGTGCCAGCAGCTTAGCGTTAGGGACAGGAGGTGGTCAAGGCTACACCTTC. It encodes CASSLALGTGGGQGYTF.

The V and J genes are TRBV6-1 and TRBJ1-6; tentatively, D is TRBD1 (5 bases). V gave up 3 bases and J gave up 10 bases, with 10 bases separating them. Germline-derived CDR1 and CDR2 are MNHNS and SASEGT. This CDR3 is built from 13 residues. CDR3: CASSDRVGSPLHF. The CDR3 DNA sequence: TGTGCCAGCAGTGACAGGGTGGGCTCACCCCTCCACTTT.

The rearrangement uses TRBV5-5 and TRBJ2-3, with TRBD1 as a possible D gene (5 bases). The CDR3 consists of 16 residues. Germline V gene sequence: CDR1 SGHKS, CDR2 YYEKEE (reference sequence). Trimming left V 0 bases short and J 2 bases short, with 13 bases between. CDR3 sequence reads: CASSLGARGATDTQYF. CDR3 nucleotides: TGTGCCAGCAGCTTGGGGGCCCGTGGGGCCACAGATACGCAGTATTTT.

About this clone itself: Other DNA sequences in this sample translate to the same CDR3. The chain uses TRBV19 and TRBJ1-2; 10 nucleotides match TRBD1. Germline loops: CDR1 LNHDA, CDR2 SQIVND (reference sequence). The J segment lost 4 bases and the V segment lost 5 bases, leaving 1 base of the junction unmatched. This CDR3 has 13 residues. The CDR3 region is CASSRDRGYGYTF. The CDR3 DNA reads TGTGCCAGTAGTCGGGACAGGGGCTATGGCTACACCTTC. The whole variable domain, remainder taken from reference TRBV19 and TRBJ1-2, is DGGITQSPKYLFRKEGQNVTLSCEQNLNHDAMYWYRQDPGQGLRLIYYSQIVNDFQKGDIAEGYSVSREKKESFPLTVTSAQKNPTAFYLCASSRDRGYGYTFGSGTRLTVV.

V gene TRBV18 combines with J gene TRBJ1-3, with D tentatively TRBD1 (5 bases). This CDR3 contains 15 residues. CDR1 is KGHSH, CDR2 LQKENI, per germline. The V end lost 4 bases, the J end lost 2 bases, and 12 bases lay between the germline ends. The CDR3 region has the DNA TGTGCCAGCTCACGCCTAGGGGAGGCTGGAAACACCATATATTTT. Protein sequence: CASSRLGEAGNTIYF.

V usage is TRBV4-3 and J usage is TRBJ2-7; TRBD1 aligns across 9 bases. The V and J ends lost 0 bases and 3 bases, in that order; junction bases with no gene match: 6. Per germline, CDR1 LGHNA and CDR2 YSLEER. The CDR3 spans 16 residues. For the CDR3, the DNA is TGCGCCAGCAGCCAAGATCTAAGGACAGGGGACTACGAGCAGTACTTC. Protein product: CASSQDLRTGDYEQYF.

This chain uses TRBV5-6 with TRBJ1-2, with TRBD1 matching 8 bases. The germline V gene has CDR1 SGHDT and CDR2 YYEEEE. V lost 5 bases to trimming and J lost 8 bases; unmatched junction nucleotides: 11. This CDR3 contains 14 residues. The CDR3 sequence: CASRRDRLQSGYTF. The CDR3 DNA reads TGTGCCAGCAGAAGGGACAGGCTCCAATCGGGCTACACCTTC.

J is TRBJ1-2 and V is TRBV9, with TRBD1 as a possible D gene (5 bases). CDR3 length: 15 residues. V was cut by 0 bases and J by 4 bases, with 13 bases left in between. In germline, CDR1 is SGDLS, CDR2 YYNGEE. CDR3 DNA sequence: TGTGCCAGCAGCGTAGCTGATACAGGATCCTATGGCTACACCTTC. It specifies CASSVADTGSYGYTF.

The chain couples TRBV13 to TRBJ2-7; 7 bases agree with TRBD2. The V and J ends lost 6 bases and 3 bases, in that order; junction bases with no gene match: 8. The CDR3 contains 14 residues. Per germline, CDR1 PRHDT and CDR2 FYEKMQ (reference sequence). The CDR3, as DNA: TGTGCCAGCAGTTTCTCGGGAGGCGGCTACGAGCAGTACTTC. This sequence encodes CASSFSGGGYEQYF.

The CDR3 DNA reads TGTGCCAGCAGCACAGGGGGCACTGAAGCTTTCTTT. This sequence encodes CASSTGGTEAFF. The chain uses TRBV28 and TRBJ1-1; 8 bases are shared with TRBD1. This CDR3 spans 12 amino acids. Unmatched junction bases numbered 1, after V lost 6 bases and J lost 4 bases. From germline, CDR1 is MDHEN and CDR2 SYDVKM.

The chain is built from TRBV28 and TRBJ1-2; weak D call: TRBD1 (6 bases). The CDR3 has 13 residues. The V gene's germline CDR1 is MDHEN and CDR2 SYDVKM. Trimming cost V 2 bases and J 8 bases, with 12 bases left between them. The CDR3, as DNA: TGTGCCAGCAGTTTACCAGGGGTGTACGGCTACACCTTC. This translates into CASSLPGVYGYTF.

The chain uses TRBV4-3 and TRBJ2-3; a possible D gene is TRBD2 (6 bases). V lost 0 bases to trimming and J lost 4 bases, with 11 bases between them. Germline lookup yields CDR1 LGHNA and CDR2 YSLEER. This CDR3 region has 15 residues. CDR3 amino acids: CASSQESGGADTQYF. CDR3 nucleotides: TGCGCCAGCAGCCAAGAATCCGGAGGGGCAGATACGCAGTATTTT.

The CDR3 nucleotides read TGCGCCAGCCCCAGCGGCGTCTCCTACGAGCAGTACTTC. It translates to CASPSGVSYEQYF. J is TRBJ2-7 and V is TRBV5-1, with a weak D call TRBD2 (5 bases). In germline, CDR1 is SGHRS, CDR2 YFSETQ. V was cut by 7 bases and J by 0 bases, with 11 bases left in between. The CDR3 sequence is 13 residues long.

CDR3 bases: TGTGCCAGCAGTTTAATCCAGGGGGGCGAAAAACTGTTTTTT. Protein product: CASSLIQGGEKLFF. The chain combines TRBV28 with TRBJ1-4; TRBD1 aligns across 7 bases. V was pared by 2 bases and J by 8 bases, with 5 bases of the junction left unmatched. The length of the CDR3 is 14 residues. The germline CDR1 and CDR2 sequences are MDHEN and SYDVKM.

This clone has only one observation. The CDR3 loop reads CASRSGTSGITDTQYF. CDR3 sequence (DNA): TGTGCCAGCAGATCTGGGACTAGCGGGATCACAGATACGCAGTATTTT. This sequence joins TRBV11-2 and TRBJ2-3; 13 nucleotides line up with TRBD2. This CDR3 region has 16 residues. Looked up from germline, CDR1 is SGHAT and CDR2 is FQNNGV. After removal of 6 bases from V and 2 bases from J, the junction contained 5 bases not matched to a gene.

This clone was counted only a few times. This sequence joins TRBV28 and TRBJ1-4; D not resolved. Trimming took off 5 bases at V and 0 bases at J, with 10 bases between the two ends. CDR1 and CDR2 from the germline V gene are MDHEN and SYDVKM. This CDR3 comprises 15 residues. CDR3: CASSRGGATNEKLFF. The CDR3 region has the DNA TGTGCCAGCAGTCGAGGAGGCGCAACTAATGAAAAACTGTTTTTT.